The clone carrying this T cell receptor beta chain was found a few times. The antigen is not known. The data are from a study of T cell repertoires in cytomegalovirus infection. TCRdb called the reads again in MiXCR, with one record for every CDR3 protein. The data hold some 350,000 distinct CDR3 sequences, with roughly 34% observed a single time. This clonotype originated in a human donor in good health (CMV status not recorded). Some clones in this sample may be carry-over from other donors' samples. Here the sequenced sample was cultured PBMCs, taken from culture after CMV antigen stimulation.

CDR3 in amino acids: CSTEERSDTQYF. In nucleotides, the CDR3 is TGTAGCACAGAGGAGAGATCAGATACGCAGTATTTT. The J gene is TRBJ2-3, the V gene TRBV28; no definite D call. Germline loops: CDR1 MDHEN, CDR2 SYDVKM. There are 12 residues in the CDR3.